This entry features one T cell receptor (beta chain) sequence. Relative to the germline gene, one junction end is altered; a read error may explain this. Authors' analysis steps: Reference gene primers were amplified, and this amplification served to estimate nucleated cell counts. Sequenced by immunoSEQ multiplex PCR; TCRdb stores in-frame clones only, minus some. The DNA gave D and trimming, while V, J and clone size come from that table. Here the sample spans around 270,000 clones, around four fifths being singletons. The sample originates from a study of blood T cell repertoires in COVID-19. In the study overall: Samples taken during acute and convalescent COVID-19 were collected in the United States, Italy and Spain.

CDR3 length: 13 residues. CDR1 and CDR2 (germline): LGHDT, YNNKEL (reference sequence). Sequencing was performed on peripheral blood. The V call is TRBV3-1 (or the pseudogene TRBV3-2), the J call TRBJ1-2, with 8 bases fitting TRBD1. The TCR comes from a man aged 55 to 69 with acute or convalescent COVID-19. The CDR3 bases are TGTGCCAGCAGTCAAGGACAGGGAGCTGGCTACACCTTC. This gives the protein CASSQGQGAGYTF.